This TCR beta chain was sequenced for a study of blood T cell repertoires in COVID-19. After removal of 5 bases from V and 7 bases from J, the junction contained 10 bases not matched to a gene. Per the germline V gene, CDR1 is KGHSH and CDR2 is LQKENI. There are 15 residues in the CDR3. The table came from immunoSEQ multiplex PCR; TCRdb's copy has only in-frame clones and leaves some out. The sample holds under 300,000 clones; about 85% are singletons and the top ten take around 7.8%. This receptor was obtained from a man in his 60s who had recovered from COVID-19. Material: peripheral blood. The rearrangement uses TRBV18 and TRBJ2-1; 8 nucleotides agree with TRBD2. The chain's CDR3 is CASSERGTRSNEQFF. CDR3 bases: TGTGCCAGCTCAGAAAGGGGGACTAGGTCTAATGAGCAGTTCTTC.